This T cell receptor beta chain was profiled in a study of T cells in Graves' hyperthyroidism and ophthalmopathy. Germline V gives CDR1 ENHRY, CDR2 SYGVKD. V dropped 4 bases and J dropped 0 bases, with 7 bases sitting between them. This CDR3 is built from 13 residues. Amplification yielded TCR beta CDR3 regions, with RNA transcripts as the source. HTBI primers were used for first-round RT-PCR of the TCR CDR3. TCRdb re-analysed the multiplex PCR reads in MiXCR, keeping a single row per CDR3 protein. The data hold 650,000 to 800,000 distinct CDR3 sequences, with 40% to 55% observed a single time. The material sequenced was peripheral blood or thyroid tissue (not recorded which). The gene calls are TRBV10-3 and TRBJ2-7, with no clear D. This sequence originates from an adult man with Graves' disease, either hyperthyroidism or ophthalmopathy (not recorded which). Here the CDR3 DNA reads TGTGCCATCAGTGCCGAACACTCCTACGAGCAGTACTTC. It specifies CAISAEHSYEQYF.